This TCR beta chain was documented in a study of cytomegalovirus exposure and HLA in healthy donors. The study, taken as a whole, reports: Later analysis suggested links between common viral pathogens and several top significant clusters.

The PCR was carried out with 60 Vbeta primers and 13 Jbeta primers. Produced via immunoSEQ multiplex PCR; TCRdb's table is partial and in-frame only. The table shows roughly 84,000 clones, with about 60% occurring only once. For this clone: Its antigen remains unknown.

Germline V CDR1 and CDR2: LGHNA, YSLEER. Trimming took 2 bases from V and 5 from J; bases not matched to a gene: 7. The CDR3 spans 16 residues. Healthy bone marrow donors formed the donor group. The sequencing sample was made of PBMCs. The TCR originated in a middle-aged woman in good health and CMV-seropositive. This chain joins TRBV4-3 and TRBJ2-3, with 10 bases matching TRBD2. This CDR3 reads CASSQSLAGEGDTQYF. The CDR3 DNA sequence: TGCGCCAGCAGCCAATCCCTAGCGGGAGAGGGAGATACGCAGTATTTT.